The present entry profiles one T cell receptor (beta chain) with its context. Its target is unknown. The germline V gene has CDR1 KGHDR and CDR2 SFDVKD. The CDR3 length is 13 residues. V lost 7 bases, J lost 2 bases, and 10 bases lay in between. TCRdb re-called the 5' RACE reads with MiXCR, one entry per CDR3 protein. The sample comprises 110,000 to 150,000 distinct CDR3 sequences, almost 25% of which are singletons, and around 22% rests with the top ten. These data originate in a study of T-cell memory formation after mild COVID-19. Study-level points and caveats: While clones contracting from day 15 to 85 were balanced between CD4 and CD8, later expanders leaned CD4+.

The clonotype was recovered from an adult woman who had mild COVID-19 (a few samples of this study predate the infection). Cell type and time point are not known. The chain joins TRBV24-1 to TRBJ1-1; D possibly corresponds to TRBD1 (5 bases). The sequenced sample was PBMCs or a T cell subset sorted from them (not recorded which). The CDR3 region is CATSTGFNTEAFF. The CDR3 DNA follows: TGTGCCACCAGCACAGGTTTTAACACTGAAGCTTTCTTT.